The next 18 T cell receptor beta chains were all read from a single sample in a study of cytomegalovirus exposure and HLA in healthy donors. The study ran its PCR with 60 Vbeta and 13 Jbeta primers. Assay used: immunoSEQ multiplex PCR; TCRdb lists only in-frame clones, some missing. The sample records 200,000 to 250,000 clones, approximately 82% being singletons. The sample comprised PBMCs. The source is an older woman in good health and CMV-seropositive.

This sequence joins TRBV7-8 and TRBJ2-1; D is uncertain. Between the trimmed V and J ends, which lost 2 bases and 7 bases, there was a span of 15 bases. There are 15 residues in the CDR3. Germline CDR1 SGHVS, CDR2 FQNEAQ. The DNA for the CDR3 is TGTGCCAGCAGCTTAAACGGGTTCCCTACAAATGAGCAGTTCTTC. It encodes CASSLNGFPTNEQFF. Looking up the rest from reference TRBV7-8 and TRBJ2-1 gives the full variable domain: GAGVSQSPRYKVAKRGQDVALRCDPISGHVSLFWYQQALGQGPEFLTYFQNEAQLDKSGLPSDRFFAERPEGSVSTLKIQRTQQEDSAVYLCASSLNGFPTNEQFFGPGTRLTVL.

The chain employs TRBV15 and TRBJ2-1, with D unclear. V lost 0 bases to trimming and J lost 9 bases, with 6 bases between them. CDR3 length equals 12 residues. Germline lookup yields CDR1 LNHNV and CDR2 YYDKDF (reference sequence). CDR3 DNA sequence: TGTGCCACCAGCAGAGATCGGGTTGAGCAGTTCTTC. Its translation: CATSRDRVEQFF.

As concerns this clone: This same CDR3 is encoded by further DNA sequences in the sample. The chain links TRBV20-1 to TRBJ2-5; D unclear. The CDR3 loop spans 11 amino acids. V lost 6 bases, J lost 1 base, and 6 bases lay in between. Germline CDR1 reads DFQATT; CDR2 reads SNEGSKA (reference sequence). The chain's CDR3 is CSASPQETQYF. CDR3 bases: TGCAGTGCCTCCCCCCAAGAGACCCAGTACTTC.

This clone has just a few counts. The genes are TRBV4-1 and TRBJ2-7, with D unresolved. V dropped 0 bases and J dropped 2 bases, with 11 bases sitting between them. Germline CDR1 reads MGHRA; CDR2 reads YSYEKL. This CDR3 contains 15 residues. The CDR3 is CASSQEFYITYEQYF. The CDR3 region has the DNA TGCGCCAGCAGCCAAGAATTTTATATTACCTACGAGCAGTACTTC.

The V call is TRBV19, the J call TRBJ2-7, with 8 bases lining up with TRBD1. Germline-derived CDR1 and CDR2 are LNHDA and SQIVND (reference sequence). The CDR3 has 15 residues. Losses at the gene ends were 5 bases for V and 1 base for J; bases not matched to a gene: 7. CDR3 sequence: CASSLRDRRSYEQYF. The DNA of the CDR3 is TGTGCCAGTAGTCTACGGGACAGGAGATCCTACGAGCAGTACTTC. Combining the CDR3 with reference TRBV19 and TRBJ2-7 gives the whole variable domain DGGITQSPKYLFRKEGQNVTLSCEQNLNHDAMYWYRQDPGQGLRLIYYSQIVNDFQKGDIAEGYSVSREKKESFPLTVTSAQKNPTAFYLCASSLRDRRSYEQYFGPGTRLTVT.

The CDR3 DNA sequence: TGTGCCAGCAGTACAGGGGGGGATCAGCCCCAGCATTTT. Protein: CASSTGGDQPQHF. The rearrangement uses TRBV27 and TRBJ1-5; 8 bases fit TRBD1. The CDR3 is 13 amino acids. Germline assignment: CDR1 MNHEY and CDR2 SMNVEV (reference sequence). V lost 5 bases and J lost 5; bases outside the gene matches: 2.

The chain uses TRBV6-6 and TRBJ1-1; D is possibly TRBD1 (6 bases). Trimming took 2 bases from V and 7 from J, leaving 8 bases between them. This CDR3 region has 12 residues. CDR1 and CDR2 (germline): MNHNY, SVGAGI (reference sequence). CDR3 sequence (DNA): TGTGCCAGCAGTTACCCACAGGGTGAAGCTTTCTTT. It specifies CASSYPQGEAFF.

The rearrangement joins TRBV5-4 to TRBJ2-7; 9 bases map to TRBD2. The germline CDR1 and CDR2 sequences are SGHNT and YYREEE (reference sequence). Germline trimming cut 4 bases from V and 4 bases from J; bases unmatched to any gene: 6. The CDR3 totals 14 residues. The CDR3 bases are TGTGCCAGCAGCCAACTAGCGGGCCCGTACGAGCAGTACTTC. Its protein is CASSQLAGPYEQYF.

V is TRBV21-1 and J is TRBJ2-2; whether TRBD2, the table's D call, matches the DNA was not checked. TRBV21-1 is deemed a pseudogene. The CDR3 contains 15 residues. Here the CDR3 DNA reads TGTGCCAGCAGCCTAAAGATACGGGATCCCGGGGAGCTGTTTTTT. It translates to CASSLKIRDPGELFF.

V usage is TRBV9 and J usage is TRBJ1-3; D perhaps matches TRBD1 (6 bases). Germline V gene lookup returns CDR1 SGDLS and CDR2 YYNGEE. V was pared by 4 bases and J by 2 bases, with 19 bases between. CDR3 length equals 17 residues. The CDR3 is CASSNPAQGFAGNTIYF. The DNA of the CDR3 is TGTGCCAGCAGCAACCCTGCACAGGGATTCGCTGGAAACACCATATATTTT. Full variable domain (outside the CDR3, taken from reference TRBV9 and TRBJ1-3): DSGVTQTPKHLITATGQRVTLRCSPRSGDLSVYWYQQSLDQGLQFLIQYYNGEERAKGNILERFSAQQFPDLHSELNLSSLELGDSALYFCASSNPAQGFAGNTIYFGEGSWLTVV.

The chain combines TRBV6-5 with TRBJ2-1, with D perhaps matching TRBD1 (6 bases). CDR3 length: 13 residues. The germline CDR1 and CDR2 sequences are MNHEY and SVGAGI. V lost 3 bases, J lost 4 bases, and 7 bases lay in between. CDR3 nucleotides: TGTGCCAGCAGTTATGACAGGTACAATGAGCAGTTCTTC. As protein: CASSYDRYNEQFF.

V is TRBV5-6 and J is TRBJ2-7, with TRBD2 as a possible D gene (6 bases). V dropped 4 bases and J dropped 12 bases, with 17 bases sitting between them. There are 12 residues in the CDR3. The V gene's germline CDR1 is SGHDT and CDR2 YYEEEE. The CDR3 region is CASSRPPGLLYF. CDR3 nucleotide sequence: TGTGCCAGCAGCAGACCTCCGGGACTTCTGTACTTC.

The chain joins TRBV29-1 to TRBJ1-4; no definite D call. The V gene's germline CDR1 is SQVTM and CDR2 ANQGSEA. The CDR3 has 14 residues. Trimming shortened V by 6 bases and J by 2 bases, and 13 bases separated the two germline ends. CDR3 in DNA: TGCAGCGTGCGGGGAACCTCGACTAATGAAAAACTGTTTTTT. Amino acids: CSVRGTSTNEKLFF. The full variable domain, in which reference TRBV29-1 and TRBJ1-4 provide the parts outside the CDR3, is SAVISQKPSRDICQRGTSLTIQCQVDSQVTMMFWYRQQPGQSLTLIATANQGSEATYESGFVIDKFPISRPNLTFSTLTVSNMSPEDSSIYLCSVRGTSTNEKLFFGSGTQLSVL.

The V call is TRBV7-9, the J call TRBJ2-7, with D perhaps TRBD2 (5 bases). The CDR3 totals 14 residues. Per the germline V gene, CDR1 is SEHNR and CDR2 is FQNEAQ (reference sequence). V was clipped by 4 bases and J by 3 bases, with 13 bases between them. The CDR3 protein is CASSSGERDYEQYF. CDR3 nucleotides: TGTGCCAGCAGCTCAGGCGAACGGGACTACGAGCAGTACTTC.

This sequence joins TRBV2 and TRBJ1-3; D remains unclear. The CDR3 spans 14 residues. The ends were cut back, 0 bases at V and 4 bases at J, with 7 bases in the middle. CDR1 SNHLY and CDR2 FYNNEI come from the germline V gene. The CDR3 loop reads CASSEAGLGNTIYF. The CDR3 DNA is TGTGCCAGCAGTGAAGCTGGGCTGGGAAACACCATATATTTT.

The V gene is TRBV7-9, the J gene TRBJ1-1; D is uncertain. The CDR3 sequence is 14 residues long. The V and J ends lost 0 bases and 1 base respectively, with 6 bases between them. The germline V gene encodes CDR1 SEHNR and CDR2 FQNEAQ (reference sequence). This CDR3 reads CASSLASGNTEAFF. In DNA, the CDR3 is TGTGCCAGCAGCTTAGCTTCGGGGAACACTGAAGCTTTCTTT.

The chain couples TRBV5-1 to TRBJ2-3; TRBD2 matches at 13 bases. With 3 bases clipped from V and 4 bases from J, the junction kept 11 bases outside the gene matches. Germline loops: CDR1 SGHRS, CDR2 YFSETQ. The CDR3 runs to 18 residues. The CDR3 region has the DNA TGCGCCAGCAGCTCCAGGACTAGCGGGAGCAGAGGAGCAGATACGCAGTATTTT. It is translated as CASSSRTSGSRGADTQYF. The whole variable domain, filled in from reference TRBV5-1 and TRBJ2-3, reads KAGVTQTPRYLIKTRGQQVTLSCSPISGHRSVSWYQQTPGQGLQFLFEYFSETQRNKGNFPGRFSGRQFSNSRSEMNVSTLELGDSALYLCASSSRTSGSRGADTQYFGPGTRLTVL.

V is TRBV9 and J is TRBJ1-5, with 8 nucleotides matching TRBD1. V was pared by 0 bases and J by 4 bases, with 0 bases of the junction left unmatched. CDR1 SGDLS and CDR2 YYNGEE come from the germline V gene. This CDR3 is 14 amino acids long. The CDR3 is CASSVGTGNQPQHF. The CDR3 coding sequence is TGTGCCAGCAGCGTAGGGACAGGGAATCAGCCCCAGCATTTT.